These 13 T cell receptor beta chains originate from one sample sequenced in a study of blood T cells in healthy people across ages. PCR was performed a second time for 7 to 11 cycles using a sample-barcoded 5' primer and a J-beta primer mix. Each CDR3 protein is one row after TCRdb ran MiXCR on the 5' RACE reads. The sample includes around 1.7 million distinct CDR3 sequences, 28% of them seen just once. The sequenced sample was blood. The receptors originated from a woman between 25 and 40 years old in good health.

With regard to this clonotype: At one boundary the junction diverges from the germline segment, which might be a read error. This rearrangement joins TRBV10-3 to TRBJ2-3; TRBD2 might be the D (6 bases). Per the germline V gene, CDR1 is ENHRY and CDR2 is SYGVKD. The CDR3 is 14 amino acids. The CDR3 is CAIRESGGTDTQYF. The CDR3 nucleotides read TGTGCCATCAGGGAGTCGGGGGGCACAGATACGCAGTATTTT.

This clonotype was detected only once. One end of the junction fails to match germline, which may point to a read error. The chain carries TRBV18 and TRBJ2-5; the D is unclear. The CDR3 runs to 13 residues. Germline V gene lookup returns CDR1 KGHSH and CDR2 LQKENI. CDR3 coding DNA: TGTGCCAGCTCACCAACCAGCCAAGAGACCCAGGACTTC. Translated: CASSPTSQETQDF. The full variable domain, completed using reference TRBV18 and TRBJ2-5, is NAGVMQNPRHLVRRRGQEARLRCSPMKGHSHVYWYRQLPEEGLKFMVYLQKENIIDESGMPKERFSAEFPKEGPSILRIQQVVRGDSAAYFCASSPTSQETQDFGPGTRLLVL.

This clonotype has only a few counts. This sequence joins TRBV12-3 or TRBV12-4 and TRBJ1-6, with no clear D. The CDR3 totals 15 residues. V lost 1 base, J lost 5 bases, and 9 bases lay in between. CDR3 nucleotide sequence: TGTGCCAGCAGTTTAGAAGGGATCAATAATTCACCCCTCCACTTT. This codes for CASSLEGINNSPLHF.

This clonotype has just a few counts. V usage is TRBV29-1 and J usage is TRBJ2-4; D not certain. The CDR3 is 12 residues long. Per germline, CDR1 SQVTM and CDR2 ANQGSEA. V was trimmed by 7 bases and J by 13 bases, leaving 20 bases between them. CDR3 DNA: TGCAGCGCCCGAGAGACCCATGCTGAGCAGTACTTC. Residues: CSARETHAEQYF.

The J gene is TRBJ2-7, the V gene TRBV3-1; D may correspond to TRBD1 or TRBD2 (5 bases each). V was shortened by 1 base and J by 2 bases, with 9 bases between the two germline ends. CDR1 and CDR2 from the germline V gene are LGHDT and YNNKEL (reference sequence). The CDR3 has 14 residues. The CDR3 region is CASSQGGVTYEQYF. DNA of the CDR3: TGTGCCAGCAGCCAAGGAGGGGTTACCTACGAGCAGTACTTC.

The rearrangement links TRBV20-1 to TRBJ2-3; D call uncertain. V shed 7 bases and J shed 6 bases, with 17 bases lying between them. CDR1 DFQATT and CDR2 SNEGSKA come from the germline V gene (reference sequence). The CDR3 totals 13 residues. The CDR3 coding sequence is TGCAGTGTCTCCCTCCTGCCCCGGGATACGCAGTATTTT. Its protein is CSVSLLPRDTQYF.

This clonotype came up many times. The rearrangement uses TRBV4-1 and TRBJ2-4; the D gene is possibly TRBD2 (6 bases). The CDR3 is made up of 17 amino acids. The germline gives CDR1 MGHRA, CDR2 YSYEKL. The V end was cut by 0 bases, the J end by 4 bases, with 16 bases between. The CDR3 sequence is CASSQEGRIGAKNIQYF. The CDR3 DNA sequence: TGCGCCAGCAGCCAAGAAGGGAGGATAGGGGCAAAAAACATTCAGTACTTC.

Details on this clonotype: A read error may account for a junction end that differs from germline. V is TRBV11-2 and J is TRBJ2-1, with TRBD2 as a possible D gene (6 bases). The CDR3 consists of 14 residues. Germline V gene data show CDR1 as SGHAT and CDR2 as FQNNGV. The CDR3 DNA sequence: TGTGCCAGCAGCTTAGCGGGAGCCTACAATGGGCAGTTCTTC. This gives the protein CASSLAGAYNGQFF.

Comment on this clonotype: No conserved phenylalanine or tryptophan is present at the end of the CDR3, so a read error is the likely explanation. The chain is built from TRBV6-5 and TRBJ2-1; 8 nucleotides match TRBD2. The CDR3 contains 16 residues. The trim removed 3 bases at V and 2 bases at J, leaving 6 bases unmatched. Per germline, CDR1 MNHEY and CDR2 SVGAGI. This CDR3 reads CASSYALAGTYNEQFV. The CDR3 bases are TGTGCCAGCAGTTATGCATTAGCGGGGACCTACAATGAGCAGTTCGTC.

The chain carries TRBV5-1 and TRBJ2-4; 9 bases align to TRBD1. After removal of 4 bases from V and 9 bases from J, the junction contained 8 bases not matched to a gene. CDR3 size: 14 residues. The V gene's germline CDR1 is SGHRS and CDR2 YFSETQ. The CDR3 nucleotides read TGCGCCAGCAGCCCCGGGACAGGGAGAAGCATTCAGTACTTC. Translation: CASSPGTGRSIQYF. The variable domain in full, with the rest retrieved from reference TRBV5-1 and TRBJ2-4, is KAGVTQTPRYLIKTRGQQVTLSCSPISGHRSVSWYQQTPGQGLQFLFEYFSETQRNKGNFPGRFSGRQFSNSRSEMNVSTLELGDSALYLCASSPGTGRSIQYFGAGTRLSVL.

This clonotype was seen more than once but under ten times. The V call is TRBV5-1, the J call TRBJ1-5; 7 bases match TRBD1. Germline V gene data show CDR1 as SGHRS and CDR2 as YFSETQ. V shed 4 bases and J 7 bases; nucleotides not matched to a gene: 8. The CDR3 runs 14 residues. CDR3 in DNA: TGCGCCAGCAGCGACGGGACAGAGGGACAGCCCCAGCATTTT. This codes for CASSDGTEGQPQHF.

The chain's CDR3 is CASSPRTGVREQYF. The CDR3 DNA reads TGTGCCAGCAGCCCCAGGACAGGGGTAAGGGAGCAGTACTTC. V usage is TRBV7-2 and J usage is TRBJ2-7, with 9 positions matching TRBD1. Per germline, CDR1 SGHTA and CDR2 FQGNSA. This CDR3 region has 14 residues. V was pared by 5 bases and J by 7 bases, with 9 bases of the junction left unmatched.

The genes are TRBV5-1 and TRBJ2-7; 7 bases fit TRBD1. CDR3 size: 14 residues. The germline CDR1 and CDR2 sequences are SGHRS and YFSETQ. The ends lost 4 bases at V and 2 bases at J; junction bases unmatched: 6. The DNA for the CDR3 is TGCGCCAGCAGCGTCGGGACAGTGACCTACGAGCAGTACTTC. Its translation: CASSVGTVTYEQYF. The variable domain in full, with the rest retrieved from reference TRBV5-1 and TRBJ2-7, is KAGVTQTPRYLIKTRGQQVTLSCSPISGHRSVSWYQQTPGQGLQFLFEYFSETQRNKGNFPGRFSGRQFSNSRSEMNVSTLELGDSALYLCASSVGTVTYEQYFGPGTRLTVT.